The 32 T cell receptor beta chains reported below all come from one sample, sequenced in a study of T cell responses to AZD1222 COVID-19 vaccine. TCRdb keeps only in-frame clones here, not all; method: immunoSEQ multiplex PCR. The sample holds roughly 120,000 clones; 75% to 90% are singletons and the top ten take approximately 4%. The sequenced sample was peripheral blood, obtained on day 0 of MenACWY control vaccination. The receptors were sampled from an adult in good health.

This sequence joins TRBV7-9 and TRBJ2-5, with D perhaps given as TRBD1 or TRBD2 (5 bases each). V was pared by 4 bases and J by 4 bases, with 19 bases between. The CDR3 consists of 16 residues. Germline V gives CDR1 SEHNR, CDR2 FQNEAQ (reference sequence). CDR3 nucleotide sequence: TGTGCCAGCAGCTCGAATCATCAGGGTGCGGGAGAGACCCAGTACTTC. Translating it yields CASSSNHQGAGETQYF.

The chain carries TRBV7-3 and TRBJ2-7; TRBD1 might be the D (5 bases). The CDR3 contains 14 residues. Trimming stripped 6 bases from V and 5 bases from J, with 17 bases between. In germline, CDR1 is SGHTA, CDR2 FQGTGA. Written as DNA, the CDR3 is TGTGCCAGCAGGGGTGACAGCCCTCGGGACGAGCAGTACTTC. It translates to CASRGDSPRDEQYF.

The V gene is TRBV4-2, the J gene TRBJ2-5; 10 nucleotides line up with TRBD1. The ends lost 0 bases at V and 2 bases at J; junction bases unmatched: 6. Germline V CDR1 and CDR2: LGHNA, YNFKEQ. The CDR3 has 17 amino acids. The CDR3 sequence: CASSQEIGDRGQETQYF. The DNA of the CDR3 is TGTGCCAGCAGCCAAGAAATCGGGGACAGGGGTCAAGAGACCCAGTACTTC.

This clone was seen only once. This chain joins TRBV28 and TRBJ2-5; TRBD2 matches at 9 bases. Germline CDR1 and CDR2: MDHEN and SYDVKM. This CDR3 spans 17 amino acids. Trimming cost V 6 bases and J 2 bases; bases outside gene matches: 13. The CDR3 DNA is TGTGCCAGCAGAGCGAGGGCGGGGGGGCGATCACAAGAGACCCAGTACTTC. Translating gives CASRARAGGRSQETQYF.

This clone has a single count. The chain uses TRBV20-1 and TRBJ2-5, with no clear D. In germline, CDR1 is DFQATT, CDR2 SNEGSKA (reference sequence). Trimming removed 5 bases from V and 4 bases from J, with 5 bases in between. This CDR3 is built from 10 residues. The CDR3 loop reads CSAPLETQYF. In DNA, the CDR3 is TGCAGTGCTCCCTTAGAGACCCAGTACTTC.

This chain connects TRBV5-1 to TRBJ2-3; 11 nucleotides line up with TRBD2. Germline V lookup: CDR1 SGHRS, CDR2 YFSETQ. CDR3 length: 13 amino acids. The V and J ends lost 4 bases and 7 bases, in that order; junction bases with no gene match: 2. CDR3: CASSLAGGYTQYF. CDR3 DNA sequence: TGCGCCAGCAGCCTAGCGGGGGGATATACGCAGTATTTT.

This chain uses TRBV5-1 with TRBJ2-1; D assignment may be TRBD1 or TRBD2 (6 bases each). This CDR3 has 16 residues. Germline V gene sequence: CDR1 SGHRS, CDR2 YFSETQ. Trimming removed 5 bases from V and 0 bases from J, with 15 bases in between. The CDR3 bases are TGCGCCAGCAGGGTGGTGGGGGGCCCCTCCTACAATGAGCAGTTCTTC. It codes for CASRVVGGPSYNEQFF.

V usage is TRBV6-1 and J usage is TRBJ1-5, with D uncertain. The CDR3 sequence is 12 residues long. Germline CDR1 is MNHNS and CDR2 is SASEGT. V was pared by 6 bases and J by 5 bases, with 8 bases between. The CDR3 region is CASRGGDQPQHF. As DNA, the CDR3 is TGTGCCAGCAGGGGTGGGGATCAGCCCCAGCATTTT.

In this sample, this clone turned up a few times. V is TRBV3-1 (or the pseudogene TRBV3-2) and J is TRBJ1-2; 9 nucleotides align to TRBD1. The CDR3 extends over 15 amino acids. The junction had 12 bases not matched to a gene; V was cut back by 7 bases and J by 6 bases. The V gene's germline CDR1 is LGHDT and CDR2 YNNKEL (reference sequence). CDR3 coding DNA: TGTGCCAGCAACAGGGGGCGGGAAACTTTTGATGGCTACACCTTC. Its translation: CASNRGRETFDGYTF.

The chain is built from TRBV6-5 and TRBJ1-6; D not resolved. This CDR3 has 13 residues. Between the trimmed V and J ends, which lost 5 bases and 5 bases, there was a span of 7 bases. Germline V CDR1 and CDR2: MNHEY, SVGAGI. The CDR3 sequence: CASSRGHNSPLHF. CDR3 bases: TGTGCCAGCAGTCGGGGTCATAATTCACCCCTCCACTTT.

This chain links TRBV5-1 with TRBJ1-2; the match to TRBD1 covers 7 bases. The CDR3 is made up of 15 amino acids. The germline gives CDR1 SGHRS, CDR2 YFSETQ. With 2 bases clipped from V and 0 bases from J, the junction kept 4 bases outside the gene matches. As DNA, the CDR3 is TGCGCCAGCAGCTTATCCGGGACAGCTAACTATGGCTACACCTTC. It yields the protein CASSLSGTANYGYTF. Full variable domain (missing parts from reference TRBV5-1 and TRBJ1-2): KAGVTQTPRYLIKTRGQQVTLSCSPISGHRSVSWYQQTPGQGLQFLFEYFSETQRNKGNFPGRFSGRQFSNSRSEMNVSTLELGDSALYLCASSLSGTANYGYTFGSGTRLTVV.

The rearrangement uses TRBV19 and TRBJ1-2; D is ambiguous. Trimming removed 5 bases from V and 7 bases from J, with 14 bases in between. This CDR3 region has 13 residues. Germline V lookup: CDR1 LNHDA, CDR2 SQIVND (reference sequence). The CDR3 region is CASSAGMYRGYTF. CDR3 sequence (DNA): TGTGCCAGTAGTGCGGGGATGTATCGTGGCTACACCTTC.

CDR3 sequence (DNA): TGCAGCGGGGAGGGGCTTACGCGTGGCCAAGAGACCCAGTACTTC. Translating it yields CSGEGLTRGQETQYF. The chain uses TRBV29-1 and TRBJ2-5, with 7 bases matching TRBD2. The V segment lost 7 bases and the J segment 1 base; nucleotides outside the gene matches: 12. Germline CDR1 SQVTM, CDR2 ANQGSEA. This CDR3 contains 15 residues.

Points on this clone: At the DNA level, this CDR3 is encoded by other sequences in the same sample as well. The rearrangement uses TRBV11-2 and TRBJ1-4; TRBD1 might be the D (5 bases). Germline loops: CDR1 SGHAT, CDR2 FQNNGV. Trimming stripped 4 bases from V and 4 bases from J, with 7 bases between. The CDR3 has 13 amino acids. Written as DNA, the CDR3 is TGTGCCAGCAGCTCGGGACTTAATGAAAAACTGTTTTTT. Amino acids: CASSSGLNEKLFF.

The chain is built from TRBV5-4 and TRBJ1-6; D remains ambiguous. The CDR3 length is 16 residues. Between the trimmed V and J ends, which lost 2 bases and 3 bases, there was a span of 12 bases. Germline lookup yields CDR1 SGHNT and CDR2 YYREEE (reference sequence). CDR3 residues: CASSFSREGYNSPLHF. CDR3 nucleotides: TGTGCCAGCAGCTTCTCCCGGGAAGGCTATAATTCACCCCTCCACTTT.

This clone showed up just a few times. The CDR3 sequence: CASSPHQVNPLVGNTIYF. Written as DNA, the CDR3 is TGTGCCAGCAGCCCACACCAGGTGAACCCATTGGTCGGAAACACCATATATTTT. The chain carries TRBV2 and TRBJ1-3; D call uncertain. There are 18 residues in the CDR3. V lost 6 bases and J lost 4, with 25 bases in between. The germline gives CDR1 SNHLY, CDR2 FYNNEI.

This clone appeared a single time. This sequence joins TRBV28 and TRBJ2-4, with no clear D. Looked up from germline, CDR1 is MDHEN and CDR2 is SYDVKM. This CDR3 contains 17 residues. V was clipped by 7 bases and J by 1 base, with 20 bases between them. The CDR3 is CASKGRANPDAKNIQYF. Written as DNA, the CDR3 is TGTGCCAGCAAGGGCCGGGCCAACCCCGACGCCAAAAACATTCAGTACTTC.

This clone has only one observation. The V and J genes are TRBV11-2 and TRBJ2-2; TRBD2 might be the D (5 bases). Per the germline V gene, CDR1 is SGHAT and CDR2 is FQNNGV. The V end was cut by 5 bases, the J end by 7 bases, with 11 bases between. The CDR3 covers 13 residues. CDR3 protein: CASSLLGSGELFF. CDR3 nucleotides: TGTGCCAGCAGCCTTCTAGGGAGCGGGGAGCTGTTTTTT.

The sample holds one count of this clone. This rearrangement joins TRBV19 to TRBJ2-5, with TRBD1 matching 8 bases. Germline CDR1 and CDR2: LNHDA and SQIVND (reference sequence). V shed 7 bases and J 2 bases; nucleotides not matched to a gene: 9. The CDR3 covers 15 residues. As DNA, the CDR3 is TGTGCCAGTATGTCGACAGGGGATCTACAAGAGACCCAGTACTTC. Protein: CASMSTGDLQETQYF.

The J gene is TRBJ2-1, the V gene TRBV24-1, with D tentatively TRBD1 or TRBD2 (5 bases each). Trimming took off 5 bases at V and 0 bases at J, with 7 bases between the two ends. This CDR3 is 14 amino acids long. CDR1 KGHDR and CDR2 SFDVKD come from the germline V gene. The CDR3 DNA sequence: TGTGCCACCAGTGGAGGGGCCTCCTACAATGAGCAGTTCTTC. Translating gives CATSGGASYNEQFF.

The CDR3 DNA sequence: TGTGCCAGCAGTTCTAGCCTCAATGAGCAGTTCTTC. It translates to CASSSSLNEQFF. The chain combines TRBV28 with TRBJ2-1; the D gene is possibly TRBD2 (5 bases). V lost 4 bases, J lost 6 bases, and 7 bases lay in between. The CDR3 is 12 amino acids. The germline V gene has CDR1 MDHEN and CDR2 SYDVKM.

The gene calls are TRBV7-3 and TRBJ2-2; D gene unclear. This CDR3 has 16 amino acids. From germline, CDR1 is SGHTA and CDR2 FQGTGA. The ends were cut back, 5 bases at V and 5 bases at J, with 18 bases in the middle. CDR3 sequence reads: CASSPLGSDSTGELFF. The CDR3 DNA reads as TGTGCCAGCAGCCCGCTAGGGTCTGACTCTACCGGGGAGCTGTTTTTT.

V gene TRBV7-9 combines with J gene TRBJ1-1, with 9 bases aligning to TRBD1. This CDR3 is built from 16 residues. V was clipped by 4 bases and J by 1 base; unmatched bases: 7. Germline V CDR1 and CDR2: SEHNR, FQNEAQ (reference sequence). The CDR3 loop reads CASSYPPGQGNTEAFF. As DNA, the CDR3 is TGTGCCAGCAGCTACCCCCCGGGACAGGGGAACACTGAAGCTTTCTTT.

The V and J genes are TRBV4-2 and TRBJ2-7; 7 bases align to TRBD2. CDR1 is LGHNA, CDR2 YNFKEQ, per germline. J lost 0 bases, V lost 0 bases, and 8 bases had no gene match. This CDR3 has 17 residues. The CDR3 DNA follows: TGTGCCAGCAGCCAAGATCCGCTAGCGGAAAGCTCCTACGAGCAGTACTTC. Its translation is CASSQDPLAESSYEQYF.

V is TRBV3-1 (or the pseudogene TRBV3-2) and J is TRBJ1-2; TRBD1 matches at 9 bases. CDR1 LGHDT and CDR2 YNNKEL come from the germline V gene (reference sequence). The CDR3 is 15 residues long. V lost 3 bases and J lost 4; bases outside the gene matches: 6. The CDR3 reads CASSQHRGPGYGYTF. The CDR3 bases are TGTGCCAGCAGCCAGCACAGGGGGCCGGGCTATGGCTACACCTTC.

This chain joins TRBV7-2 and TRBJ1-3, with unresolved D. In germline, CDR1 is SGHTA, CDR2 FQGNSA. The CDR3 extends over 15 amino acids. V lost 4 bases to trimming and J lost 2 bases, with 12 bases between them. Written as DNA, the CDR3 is TGTGCCAGCAGCTCGAATCGAGGCCCTGGAAACACCATATATTTT. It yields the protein CASSSNRGPGNTIYF. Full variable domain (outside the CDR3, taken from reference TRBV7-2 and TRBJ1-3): GAGVSQSPSNKVTEKGKDVELRCDPISGHTALYWYRQSLGQGLEFLIYFQGNSAPDKSGLPSDRFSAERTGGSVSTLTIQRTQQEDSAVYLCASSSNRGPGNTIYFGEGSWLTVV.

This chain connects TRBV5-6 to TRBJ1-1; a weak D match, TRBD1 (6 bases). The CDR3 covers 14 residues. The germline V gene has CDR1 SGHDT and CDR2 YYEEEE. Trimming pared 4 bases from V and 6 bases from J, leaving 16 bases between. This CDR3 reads CASSRNRAGPEAFF. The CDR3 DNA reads TGTGCCAGCAGCAGAAACAGGGCCGGGCCTGAAGCTTTCTTT.

The CDR3 loop reads CASTVIVGTGGEKLFF. CDR3 bases: TGTGCCAGCACCGTGATAGTTGGGACAGGGGGTGAAAAACTGTTTTTT. This chain connects TRBV28 to TRBJ1-4; 11 bases line up with TRBD1. From germline, CDR1 is MDHEN and CDR2 SYDVKM. V gave up 7 bases and J gave up 7 bases; unmatched junction bases: 11. The CDR3 is 16 amino acids. Combining the CDR3 with reference TRBV28 and TRBJ1-4 gives the whole variable domain DVKVTQSSRYLVKRTGEKVFLECVQDMDHENMFWYRQDPGLGLRLIYFSYDVKMKEKGDIPEGYSVSREKKERFSLILESASTNQTSMYLCASTVIVGTGGEKLFFGSGTQLSVL.

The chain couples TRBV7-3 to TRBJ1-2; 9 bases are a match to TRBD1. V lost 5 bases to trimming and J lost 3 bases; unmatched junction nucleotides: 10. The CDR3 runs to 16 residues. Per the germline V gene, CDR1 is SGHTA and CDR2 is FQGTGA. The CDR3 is CASSIGGTGTDYGYTF. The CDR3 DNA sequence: TGTGCCAGCAGCATAGGGGGGACAGGGACGGACTATGGCTACACCTTC.

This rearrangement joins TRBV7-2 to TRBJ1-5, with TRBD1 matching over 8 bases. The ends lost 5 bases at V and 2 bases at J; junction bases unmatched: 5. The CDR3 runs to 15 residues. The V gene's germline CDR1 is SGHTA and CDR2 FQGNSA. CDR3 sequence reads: CASSGGQGRNQPQHF. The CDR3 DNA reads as TGTGCCAGCAGCGGCGGACAGGGACGCAATCAGCCCCAGCATTTT.

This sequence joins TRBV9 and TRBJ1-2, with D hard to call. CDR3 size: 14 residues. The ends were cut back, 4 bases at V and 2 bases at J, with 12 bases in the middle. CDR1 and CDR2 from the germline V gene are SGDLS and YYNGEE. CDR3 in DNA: TGTGCCAGCAGCTCCCCCGTGGTGAACTATGGCTACACCTTC. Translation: CASSSPVVNYGYTF.

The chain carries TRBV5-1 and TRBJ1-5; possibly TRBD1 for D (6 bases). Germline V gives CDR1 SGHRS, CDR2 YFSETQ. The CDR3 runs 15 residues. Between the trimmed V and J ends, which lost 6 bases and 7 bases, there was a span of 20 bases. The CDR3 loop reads CASTFWPGAKQPQHF. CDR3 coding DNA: TGCGCCAGCACCTTTTGGCCGGGGGCGAAACAGCCCCAGCATTTT.